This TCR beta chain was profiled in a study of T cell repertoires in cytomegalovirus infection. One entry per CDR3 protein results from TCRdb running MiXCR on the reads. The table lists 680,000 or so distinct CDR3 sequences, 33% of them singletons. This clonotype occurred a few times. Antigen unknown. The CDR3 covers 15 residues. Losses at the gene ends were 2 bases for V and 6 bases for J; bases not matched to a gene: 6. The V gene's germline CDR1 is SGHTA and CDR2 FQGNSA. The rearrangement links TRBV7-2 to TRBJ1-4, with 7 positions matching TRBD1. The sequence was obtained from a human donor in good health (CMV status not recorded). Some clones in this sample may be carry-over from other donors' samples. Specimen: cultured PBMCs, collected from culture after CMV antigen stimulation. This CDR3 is CASSLWGTGDEKLFF. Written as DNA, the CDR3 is TGTGCCAGCAGCTTATGGGGAACAGGGGATGAAAAACTGTTTTTT.